What follows are 18 T cell receptor beta chains derived from one specimen sequenced in a study of control samples from healthy donors and cancer patients. Method: immunoSEQ multiplex PCR; TCRdb's copy keeps in-frame clones and lacks some. The sample records around 70,000 clones, approximately 87% being singletons. Sequenced material: PBMCs. The receptors were sampled from a woman aged 50 to 65 with head and neck cancer.

The chain employs TRBV4-1 and TRBJ2-5; possibly TRBD1 for D (5 bases). CDR3 length equals 15 residues. In germline, CDR1 is MGHRA, CDR2 YSYEKL. V lost 0 bases and J 4 bases, leaving 12 bases between the germline ends. The CDR3 sequence: CASSQDEVGLETQYF. CDR3 DNA sequence: TGCGCCAGCAGCCAAGATGAGGTGGGGCTAGAGACCCAGTACTTC.

The V and J genes are TRBV28 and TRBJ2-7, with 7 nucleotides matching TRBD1. The junction had 9 bases not matched to a gene; V was cut back by 6 bases and J by 4 bases. The CDR3 is 14 residues long. Germline CDR1 MDHEN, CDR2 SYDVKM. The CDR3 bases are TGTGCCAGCAGCCCGACCGGGACAGCTTACGAGCAGTACTTC. As protein: CASSPTGTAYEQYF. The variable domain in full, with the rest retrieved from reference TRBV28 and TRBJ2-7, is DVKVTQSSRYLVKRTGEKVFLECVQDMDHENMFWYRQDPGLGLRLIYFSYDVKMKEKGDIPEGYSVSREKKERFSLILESASTNQTSMYLCASSPTGTAYEQYFGPGTRLTVT.

The rearrangement uses TRBV6-5 and TRBJ1-5; D remains unclear. V shed 5 bases and J shed 7 bases, with 15 bases lying between them. This CDR3 region has 14 residues. CDR1 is MNHEY, CDR2 SVGAGI, per germline. The CDR3 region is CASSRTGFGQPQHF. The CDR3, as DNA: TGTGCCAGCAGTCGGACCGGCTTTGGGCAGCCCCAGCATTTT.

The gene calls are TRBV5-1 and TRBJ1-2; D is perhaps TRBD1 (5 bases). Trimming stripped 6 bases from V and 4 bases from J, with 13 bases between. This CDR3 spans 13 amino acids. CDR1 and CDR2 (germline): SGHRS, YFSETQ. The CDR3 protein is CASNEGYGYGYTF. The CDR3 bases are TGCGCCAGCAACGAGGGGTACGGCTATGGCTACACCTTC.

This clone was counted between two and nine times. V and J are TRBV27 and TRBJ2-3; D may correspond to TRBD1 or TRBD2 (6 bases each). The germline gives CDR1 MNHEY, CDR2 SMNVEV (reference sequence). The germline V and J ends were trimmed by 9 bases and 5 bases, with 15 bases remaining between them. The CDR3 has 13 residues. The CDR3 DNA follows: TGTGCCAGTTCCCGGGGGCGGAGAGATACGCAGTATTTT. Its protein product is CASSRGRRDTQYF.

V is TRBV5-1 and J is TRBJ1-4; 8 nucleotides agree with TRBD1. Germline CDR1 reads SGHRS; CDR2 reads YFSETQ. V trimming: 4 bases; J trimming: 7 bases; junction bases outside the gene matches: 15. CDR3 size: 17 residues. The CDR3, as DNA: TGCGCCAGCAGCACCACCGGGACAGGCTTAGGGGGTGAAAAACTGTTTTTT. Translating it yields CASSTTGTGLGGEKLFF.

Regarding this clone: Germline is not matched at one junction end, which may reflect a read error. V is TRBV6-1 and J is TRBJ2-5; 7 nucleotides agree with TRBD1. In germline, CDR1 is MNHNS, CDR2 SASEGT. The CDR3 totals 14 residues. The CDR3 is CASSEGGRRETQYF. In nucleotides, the CDR3 is TGTGCCAGCAGCGAAGGGGGCCGAAGGGAGACCCAGTACTTC.

This clone was recorded once. The gene calls are TRBV3-1 (or the pseudogene TRBV3-2) and TRBJ1-2; D gene ambiguous. CDR1 LGHDT and CDR2 YNNKEL come from the germline V gene (reference sequence). CDR3 length: 13 amino acids. Trimming removed 2 bases at V and 0 bases at J, with 4 bases between. CDR3: CASSQLTNYGYTF. CDR3 bases: TGTGCCAGCAGCCAACTTACTAACTATGGCTACACCTTC.

The count of this clone is one. This sequence joins TRBV7-8 and TRBJ2-2, with TRBD2 matching over 7 bases. Per the germline V gene, CDR1 is SGHVS and CDR2 is FQNEAQ. The V segment lost 5 bases and the J segment 1 base; nucleotides outside the gene matches: 1. This CDR3 spans 14 amino acids. CDR3 amino acids: CASSPSGNTGELFF. In DNA form, the CDR3 reads TGTGCCAGCAGCCCTAGCGGGAACACCGGGGAGCTGTTTTTT.

This chain uses TRBV5-1 with TRBJ2-7; tentatively, D is TRBD1 (5 bases). The CDR3 runs 14 residues. Germline V gives CDR1 SGHRS, CDR2 YFSETQ. The germline V and J ends were trimmed by 0 bases and 6 bases, with 13 bases remaining between them. The CDR3 DNA sequence: TGCGCCAGCAGCTTGGTAGGGGTTTTTGGCGAGCAGTACTTC. Its translation is CASSLVGVFGEQYF.

The genes are TRBV3-1 (or the pseudogene TRBV3-2) and TRBJ1-5; D not resolved. Between the trimmed V and J ends, which lost 4 bases and 0 bases, there was a span of 7 bases. The CDR3 spans 14 residues. Germline V CDR1 and CDR2: LGHDT, YNNKEL (reference sequence). The CDR3 coding sequence is TGTGCCAGCAGCCCGACCTATAGCAATCAGCCCCAGCATTTT. Translating gives CASSPTYSNQPQHF.

DNA for the CDR3: TGTGCCAGCAGCCAAGATGGCAGACAGTTCTATGGCTACACCTTC. It codes for CASSQDGRQFYGYTF. The V and J genes are TRBV3-1 (or the pseudogene TRBV3-2) and TRBJ1-2; the D gene is possibly TRBD1 (5 bases). The germline V gene encodes CDR1 LGHDT and CDR2 YNNKEL (reference sequence). The CDR3 sequence is 15 residues long. V shed 0 bases and J shed 4 bases, with 12 bases lying between them.

CDR3 sequence (DNA): TGTGCCAGCAGCTTATCGGGCCCCAGTCGGGGCTACACCTTC. Its protein product is CASSLSGPSRGYTF. The chain joins TRBV11-2 to TRBJ1-2; the D is unclear. The CDR3 consists of 14 residues. CDR1 and CDR2 from the germline V gene are SGHAT and FQNNGV. V lost 2 bases and J 8 bases, leaving 15 bases between the germline ends. The full variable domain, completed using reference TRBV11-2 and TRBJ1-2, is EAGVAQSPRYKIIEKRQSVAFWCNPISGHATLYWYQQILGQGPKLLIQFQNNGVVDDSQLPKDRFSAERLKGVDSTLKIQPAKLEDSAVYLCASSLSGPSRGYTFGSGTRLTVV.

The rearrangement uses TRBV19 and TRBJ1-3; D uncertain. Between the trimmed V and J ends, which lost 3 bases and 1 base, there was a span of 13 bases. CDR3 length: 16 amino acids. CDR1 and CDR2 from the germline V gene are LNHDA and SQIVND (reference sequence). CDR3 region: CASSMGRLLSGNTIYF. CDR3 nucleotides: TGTGCCAGTAGTATGGGCCGGCTATTATCTGGAAACACCATATATTTT. Variable domain in full (rest from reference TRBV19 and TRBJ1-3): DGGITQSPKYLFRKEGQNVTLSCEQNLNHDAMYWYRQDPGQGLRLIYYSQIVNDFQKGDIAEGYSVSREKKESFPLTVTSAQKNPTAFYLCASSMGRLLSGNTIYFGEGSWLTVV.

This clone was detected only once. This chain uses TRBV25-1 with TRBJ1-4, with D perhaps TRBD1 (6 bases). Germline V gene sequence: CDR1 MGHDK, CDR2 SYGVNS. The CDR3 is 16 amino acids. Trimming shortened V by 2 bases and J by 4 bases, and 14 bases separated the two germline ends. The DNA for the CDR3 is TGTGCCAGCAGTGAAGTAAGGGGGGGTCGTAATGAAAAACTGTTTTTT. It specifies CASSEVRGGRNEKLFF.

V gene TRBV28 combines with J gene TRBJ2-2; perhaps D is TRBD1 or TRBD2 (5 bases each). This CDR3 comprises 14 residues. Germline V gives CDR1 MDHEN, CDR2 SYDVKM. The V and J ends lost 8 bases and 0 bases respectively, with 10 bases between them. The CDR3 loop is CASEGFANTGELFF. CDR3 DNA: TGTGCCAGCGAGGGGTTCGCGAACACCGGGGAGCTGTTTTTT. The variable domain in full, with the rest retrieved from reference TRBV28 and TRBJ2-2, is DVKVTQSSRYLVKRTGEKVFLECVQDMDHENMFWYRQDPGLGLRLIYFSYDVKMKEKGDIPEGYSVSREKKERFSLILESASTNQTSMYLCASEGFANTGELFFGEGSRLTVL.

This chain joins TRBV30 and TRBJ1-5, with D perhaps matching TRBD1 (6 bases). Looked up from germline, CDR1 is GTSNPN and CDR2 is SVGIG (reference sequence). V was shortened by 5 bases and J by 7 bases, with 15 bases between the two germline ends. The CDR3 has 13 amino acids. The CDR3 coding sequence is TGTGCCTGGGAAACAGGGAACGGGCAGCCCCAGCATTTT. Amino acid sequence: CAWETGNGQPQHF. Using reference TRBV30 and TRBJ1-5 for the parts outside the CDR3, the full variable domain is SQTIHQWPATLVQPVGSPLSLECTVEGTSNPNLYWYRQAAGRGLQLLFYSVGIGQISSEVPQNLSASRPQDRQFILSSKKLLLSDSGFYLCAWETGNGQPQHFGDGTRLSIL.

This clone was observed once. The chain joins TRBV7-3 to TRBJ2-1; D remains ambiguous. CDR1 and CDR2 (germline): SGHTA, FQGTGA. V lost 6 bases and J lost 2, with 14 bases in between. The CDR3 is made up of 15 amino acids. This CDR3 reads CASSSDSAPYNEQFF. The DNA of the CDR3 is TGTGCCAGCAGTTCCGACTCTGCTCCCTACAATGAGCAGTTCTTC. The full variable domain, its missing parts supplied by reference TRBV7-3 and TRBJ2-1, is GAGVSQTPSNKVTEKGKYVELRCDPISGHTALYWYRQSLGQGPEFLIYFQGTGAADDSGLPNDRFFAVRPEGSVSTLKIQRTERGDSAVYLCASSSDSAPYNEQFFGPGTRLTVL.